This T cell receptor beta chain was retrieved from a study of blood T cell repertoires in COVID-19. Germline CDR1 reads MDHEN; CDR2 reads SYDVKM. Trimming left V 1 base short and J 5 bases short, with 11 bases between. The CDR3 is 14 residues long. Enrolled during active infection, Seattle patients were then followed longitudinally. Here immunoSEQ multiplex PCR was the method, and the copy in TCRdb shows in-frame clones only, minus some. The sample holds fewer than 350,000 clones, approximately 90% seen once. The receptor was derived from a woman in her 30s with COVID-19, enrolled during active disease. The V call is TRBV28, the J call TRBJ2-5; no definite D call. The sequencing input was peripheral blood. The CDR3 loop reads CASSLSGFGETQYF. CDR3 nucleotide sequence: TGTGCCAGCAGTTTATCTGGATTCGGGGAGACCCAGTACTTC.